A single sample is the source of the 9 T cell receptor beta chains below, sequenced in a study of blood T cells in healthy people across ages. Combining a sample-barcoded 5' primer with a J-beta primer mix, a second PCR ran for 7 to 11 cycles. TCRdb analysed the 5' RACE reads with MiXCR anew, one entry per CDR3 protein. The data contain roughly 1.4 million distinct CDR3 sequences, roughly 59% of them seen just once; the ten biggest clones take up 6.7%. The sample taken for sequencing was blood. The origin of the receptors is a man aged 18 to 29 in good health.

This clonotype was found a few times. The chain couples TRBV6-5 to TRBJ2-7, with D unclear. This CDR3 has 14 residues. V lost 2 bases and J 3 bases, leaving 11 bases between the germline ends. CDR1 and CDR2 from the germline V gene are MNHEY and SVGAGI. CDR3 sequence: CASSYKAADYEQYF. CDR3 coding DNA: TGTGCCAGCAGTTACAAAGCTGCAGACTACGAGCAGTACTTC.

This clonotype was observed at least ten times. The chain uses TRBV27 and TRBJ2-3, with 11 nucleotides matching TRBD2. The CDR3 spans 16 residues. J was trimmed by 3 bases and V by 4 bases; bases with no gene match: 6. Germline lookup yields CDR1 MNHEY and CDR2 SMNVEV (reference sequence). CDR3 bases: TGTGCCAGCAGTTCACCCGGGACTAGCGGAACAGATACGCAGTATTTT. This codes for CASSSPGTSGTDTQYF.

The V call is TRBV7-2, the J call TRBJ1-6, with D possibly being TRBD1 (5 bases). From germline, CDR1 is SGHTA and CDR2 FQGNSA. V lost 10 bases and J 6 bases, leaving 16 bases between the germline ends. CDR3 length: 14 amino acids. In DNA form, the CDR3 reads TGTGCCATTCAAAGGGACGGGACTAATTCACCCCTCCACTTT. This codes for CAIQRDGTNSPLHF.

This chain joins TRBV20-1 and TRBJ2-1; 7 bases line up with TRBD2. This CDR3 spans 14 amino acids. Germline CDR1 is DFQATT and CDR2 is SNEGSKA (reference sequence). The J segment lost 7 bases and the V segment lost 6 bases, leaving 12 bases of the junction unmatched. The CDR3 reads CSAVLGGSENEQFF. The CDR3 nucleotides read TGCAGTGCCGTCCTAGGCGGGAGTGAGAATGAGCAGTTCTTC.

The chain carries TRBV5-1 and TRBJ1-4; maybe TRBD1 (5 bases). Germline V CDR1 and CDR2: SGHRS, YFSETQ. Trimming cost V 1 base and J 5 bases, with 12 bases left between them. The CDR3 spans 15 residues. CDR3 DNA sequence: TGCGCCAGCAGCTTGCAGGGAAAGGGAAATGAAAAACTGTTTTTT. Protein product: CASSLQGKGNEKLFF.

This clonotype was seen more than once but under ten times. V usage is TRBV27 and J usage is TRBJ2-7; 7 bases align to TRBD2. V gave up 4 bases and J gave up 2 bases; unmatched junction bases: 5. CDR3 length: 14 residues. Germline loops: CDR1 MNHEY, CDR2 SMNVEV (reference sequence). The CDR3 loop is CASSSSSGPYEQYF. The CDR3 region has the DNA TGTGCCAGCAGTTCCTCTAGCGGCCCCTACGAGCAGTACTTC.

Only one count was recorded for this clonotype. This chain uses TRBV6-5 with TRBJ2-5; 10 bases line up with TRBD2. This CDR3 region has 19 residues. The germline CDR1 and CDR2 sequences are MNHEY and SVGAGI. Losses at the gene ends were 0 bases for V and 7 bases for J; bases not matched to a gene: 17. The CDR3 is CASSYSILAGEGRLGTQYF. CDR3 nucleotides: TGTGCCAGCAGTTACTCTATCCTAGCGGGAGAGGGGCGGTTAGGGACCCAGTACTTC.

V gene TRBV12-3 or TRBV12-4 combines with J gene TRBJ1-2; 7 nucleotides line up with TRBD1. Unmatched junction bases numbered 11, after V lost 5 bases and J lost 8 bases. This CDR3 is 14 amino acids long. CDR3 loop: CASSSLDRGRGYTF. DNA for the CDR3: TGTGCCAGCAGTAGCCTGGATAGGGGGCGCGGCTACACCTTC.

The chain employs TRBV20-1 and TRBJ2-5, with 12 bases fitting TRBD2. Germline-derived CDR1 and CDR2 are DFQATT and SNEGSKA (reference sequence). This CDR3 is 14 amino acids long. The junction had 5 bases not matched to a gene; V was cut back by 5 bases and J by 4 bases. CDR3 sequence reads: CSARTSGIGETQYF. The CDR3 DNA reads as TGCAGTGCTCGGACTAGCGGGATAGGAGAGACCCAGTACTTC.